These 5 T cell receptor beta chains came from one sample sequenced in a study of response to subunit inactivated influenza vaccine. MiXCR was run by TCRdb on the RT-PCR reads, yielding one entry per CDR3 protein. The data hold approximately 520,000 distinct CDR3 sequences, with approximately 16% observed a single time. The sequencing used CD4+ T cells sorted from PBMCs, collected approximately 25 months after vaccination. All receptors come from a man in his fifties or sixties who received an inactivated influenza vaccine.

This chain joins TRBV7-2 and TRBJ2-1; D is unclear. The CDR3 loop spans 14 amino acids. Germline V gene data show CDR1 as SGHTA and CDR2 as FQGNSA. The ends were cut back, 3 bases at V and 8 bases at J, with 14 bases in the middle. CDR3: CASSFRPIPHEQFF. Here the CDR3 DNA reads TGTGCCAGCAGCTTCCGACCGATACCCCATGAGCAGTTCTTC.

This chain uses TRBV10-3 with TRBJ1-1; 7 bases agree with TRBD1. This CDR3 contains 12 residues. The trim removed 10 bases at V and 6 bases at J, leaving 8 bases unmatched. Germline CDR1 is ENHRY and CDR2 is SYGVKD. The CDR3 bases are TGTGCCACTAACAGGGGCTCCCCTGAAGCTTTCTTT. Its translation: CATNRGSPEAFF.

This sequence joins TRBV20-1 and TRBJ2-3; a possible D gene is TRBD2 (6 bases). The V and J ends lost 6 bases and 2 bases respectively, with 18 bases between them. This CDR3 has 15 residues. Germline CDR1 DFQATT, CDR2 SNEGSKA (reference sequence). CDR3 residues: CSAYDGAGFTDTQYF. The DNA of the CDR3 is TGCAGTGCGTATGATGGGGCGGGATTCACAGATACGCAGTATTTT.

This clonotype showed up just a few times. J is TRBJ2-3 and V is TRBV7-9; TRBD1 matches at 11 bases. The CDR3 loop spans 15 amino acids. The V and J ends lost 4 bases and 7 bases, in that order; junction bases with no gene match: 7. CDR1 is SEHNR, CDR2 FQNEAQ, per germline (reference sequence). As DNA, the CDR3 is TGTGCCAGCAGCTCCCAAGGGACAGGGGGAAATACGCAGTATTTT. Residues: CASSSQGTGGNTQYF. Supplemented by reference TRBV7-9 and TRBJ2-3, the full variable domain reads DTGVSQNPRHKITKRGQNVTFRCDPISEHNRLYWYRQTLGQGPEFLTYFQNEAQLEKSRLLSDRFSAERPKGSFSTLEIQRTEQGDSAMYLCASSSQGTGGNTQYFGPGTRLTVL.

V and J are TRBV11-3 and TRBJ2-1; D ambiguous. Per the germline V gene, CDR1 is SGHNT and CDR2 is YENEEA. The CDR3 totals 13 residues. Trimming took off 1 base at V and 11 bases at J, with 12 bases between the two ends. Written as DNA, the CDR3 is TGTGCCAGCAGCTTAGTCTCCCAGCCCAAGCAGTTCTTC. Translating it yields CASSLVSQPKQFF. Supplemented by reference TRBV11-3 and TRBJ2-1, the full variable domain reads EAGVVQSPRYKIIEKKQPVAFWCNPISGHNTLYWYLQNLGQGPELLIRYENEEAVDDSQLPKDRFSAERLKGVDSTLKIQPAELGDSAVYLCASSLVSQPKQFFGPGTRLTVL.